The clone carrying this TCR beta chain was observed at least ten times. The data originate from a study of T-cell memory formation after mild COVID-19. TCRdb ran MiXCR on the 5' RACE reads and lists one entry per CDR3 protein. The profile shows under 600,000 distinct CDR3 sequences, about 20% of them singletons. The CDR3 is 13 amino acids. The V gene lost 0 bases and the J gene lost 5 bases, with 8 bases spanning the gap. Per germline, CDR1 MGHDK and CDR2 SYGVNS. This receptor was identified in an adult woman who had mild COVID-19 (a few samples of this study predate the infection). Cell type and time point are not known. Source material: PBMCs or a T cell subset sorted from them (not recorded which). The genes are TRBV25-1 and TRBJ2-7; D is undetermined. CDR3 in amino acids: CASSEYVGNEQYF. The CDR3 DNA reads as TGTGCCAGCAGTGAATATGTGGGGAACGAGCAGTACTTC.